The 25 T cell receptor beta chains below were found in one sample sequenced in a study of blood T cell repertoires in COVID-19. Repertoires were generated with immunoSEQ multiplex PCR, while TCRdb's copy carries only in-frame clones and drops some. Of approximately 300,000 clones listed, nearly 90% were seen once; the top ten hold about 6%. Sample: PBMCs or T cells enriched from blood (not recorded which). These receptors originate from a woman aged 25-40 years who had recovered from COVID-19.

This rearrangement joins TRBV6-5 to TRBJ1-1, with 10 bases that match TRBD1. With 7 bases clipped from V and 6 bases from J, the junction kept 11 bases outside the gene matches. CDR3 size: 15 residues. CDR1 and CDR2 from the germline V gene are MNHEY and SVGAGI. This CDR3 is CASILRTGGRAEAFF. The DNA of the CDR3 is TGTGCCAGCATTCTCCGGACAGGGGGAAGAGCTGAAGCTTTCTTT.

In DNA form, the CDR3 reads TGTGCCAGCAGCCCGGGGACAGAAGCTGAAGCTTTCTTT. It yields the protein CASSPGTEAEAFF. The V call is TRBV5-6, the J call TRBJ1-1, with 7 bases fitting TRBD1. The CDR3 has 13 residues. Germline assignment: CDR1 SGHDT and CDR2 YYEEEE. After removal of 4 bases from V and 6 bases from J, the junction contained 6 bases not matched to a gene.

The rearrangement joins TRBV5-5 to TRBJ1-2; 9 nucleotides line up with TRBD1. The V segment lost 4 bases and the J segment 2 bases; nucleotides outside the gene matches: 9. The CDR3 has 16 amino acids. In germline, CDR1 is SGHKS, CDR2 YYEKEE (reference sequence). The CDR3 here is CASSRGQGLDNYGYTF. The CDR3 region has the DNA TGTGCCAGCAGCCGTGGACAGGGGCTGGACAACTATGGCTACACCTTC.

CDR3 protein: CASSQVGVERGAETQYF. In DNA, the CDR3 is TGTGCCAGCAGCCAAGTGGGAGTGGAGCGGGGGGCAGAGACCCAGTACTTC. This chain connects TRBV4-2 to TRBJ2-5, with TRBD2 identical over 9 bases. The V segment lost 1 base and the J segment 4 bases; nucleotides outside the gene matches: 10. The CDR3 sequence is 17 residues long. CDR1 LGHNA and CDR2 YNFKEQ come from the germline V gene.

The chain has TRBV23-1 and TRBJ1-5; D perhaps matches TRBD1 (6 bases). TRBV23-1 is noted as an ORF with a role that remains uncertain. The CDR3 extends over 15 amino acids. Trimming left V 9 bases short and J 4 bases short, with 19 bases between. The CDR3 spells CASQPTGTHNQPQHF. The CDR3 DNA sequence: TGCGCCAGTCAACCTACCGGGACACATAATCAGCCCCAGCATTTT.

This CDR3 reads CAWSVRGVGSTEAFF. Here the CDR3 DNA reads TGTGCCTGGAGTGTACGGGGGGTTGGTAGTACTGAAGCTTTCTTT. V and J are TRBV30 and TRBJ1-1; tentative D call: TRBD1 (5 bases). The V end was cut by 0 bases, the J end by 5 bases, with 16 bases between. The CDR3 covers 15 residues. Germline V lookup: CDR1 GTSNPN, CDR2 SVGIG (reference sequence).

The rearrangement joins TRBV27 to TRBJ2-1; D remains ambiguous. V dropped 6 bases and J dropped 5 bases, with 14 bases sitting between them. CDR1 and CDR2 (germline): MNHEY, SMNVEV (reference sequence). The CDR3 is made up of 14 amino acids. The CDR3 region has the DNA TGTGCCAGCAGCCCGAGAGGCTACAACAATGAGCAGTTCTTC. This encodes CASSPRGYNNEQFF.

This rearrangement joins TRBV19 to TRBJ1-6, with 9 bases aligning to TRBD1. The CDR3 has 15 amino acids. Germline CDR1 LNHDA, CDR2 SQIVND (reference sequence). The junction had 8 bases not matched to a gene; V was cut back by 4 bases and J by 10 bases. The CDR3 protein is CASSTLTGGESPLHF. The CDR3 DNA sequence: TGTGCCAGTAGTACCCTGACAGGGGGTGAATCACCCCTCCACTTT. The whole variable domain, remainder taken from reference TRBV19 and TRBJ1-6, is DGGITQSPKYLFRKEGQNVTLSCEQNLNHDAMYWYRQDPGQGLRLIYYSQIVNDFQKGDIAEGYSVSREKKESFPLTVTSAQKNPTAFYLCASSTLTGGESPLHFGNGTRLTVT.

V usage is TRBV3-1 (or the pseudogene TRBV3-2) and J usage is TRBJ2-1; TRBD1 aligns across 8 bases. The CDR3 is made up of 15 amino acids. Germline CDR1 LGHDT, CDR2 YNNKEL (reference sequence). Trimming cost V 2 bases and J 7 bases; bases outside gene matches: 7. CDR3 sequence reads: CASSQWAGGWNEQFF. Here the CDR3 DNA reads TGTGCCAGCAGCCAATGGGCAGGGGGCTGGAATGAGCAGTTCTTC.

The rearrangement uses TRBV5-6 and TRBJ1-3; D is perhaps TRBD1 (5 bases). Germline V gene sequence: CDR1 SGHDT, CDR2 YYEEEE. Trimming cost V 0 bases and J 8 bases, with 18 bases left between them. The CDR3 loop spans 16 amino acids. The CDR3 sequence: CASSLAPRVGLDTIYF. The DNA for the CDR3 is TGTGCCAGCAGCTTGGCCCCCAGGGTAGGTTTGGACACCATATATTTT. The whole variable domain, filled in from reference TRBV5-6 and TRBJ1-3, reads DAGVTQSPTHLIKTRGQQVTLRCSPKSGHDTVSWYQQALGQGPQFIFQYYEEEERQRGNFPDRFSGHQFPNYSSELNVNALLLGDSALYLCASSLAPRVGLDTIYFGEGSWLTVV.

This sequence joins TRBV18 and TRBJ1-2, with a tentative D call TRBD1 (5 bases). This CDR3 comprises 17 residues. Deletions cut 4 bases from V and 6 bases from J, with 24 bases between. The V gene's germline CDR1 is KGHSH and CDR2 LQKENI. The CDR3 nucleotides are TGTGCCAGCTCACTTCCGTCAGCAGGGTTAATGGTAGATGGCTACACCTTC. This encodes CASSLPSAGLMVDGYTF.

The chain recombines TRBV7-2 with TRBJ1-6; D is unresolved. Germline V gene data show CDR1 as SGHTA and CDR2 as FQGNSA. CDR3 length equals 14 residues. V was cut by 2 bases and J by 7 bases, with 9 bases left in between. The CDR3 sequence: CASSLSGRNSPLHF. CDR3 sequence (DNA): TGTGCCAGCAGCTTAAGCGGAAGAAATTCACCCCTCCACTTT.

A single count supports this clone. The chain links TRBV19 to TRBJ1-1; no clear D gene. The CDR3 runs 12 residues. Trimming took 9 bases from V and 2 from J, leaving 10 bases between them. Germline V lookup: CDR1 LNHDA, CDR2 SQIVND (reference sequence). The CDR3 sequence: CASKRVNTEAFF. The CDR3 DNA follows: TGTGCCAGCAAACGGGTTAACACTGAAGCTTTCTTT.

The chain links TRBV18 to TRBJ2-1; 8 bases map to TRBD2. From germline, CDR1 is KGHSH and CDR2 LQKENI. The CDR3 contains 14 residues. The V and J ends lost 1 base and 5 bases, in that order; junction bases with no gene match: 1. The CDR3 nucleotides read TGTGCCAGCTCACCACTGACTAGCGACAATGAGCAGTTCTTC. Translated: CASSPLTSDNEQFF.

This chain connects TRBV18 to TRBJ1-5; TRBD1 is a possible D gene (6 bases). V lost 0 bases, J lost 6 bases, and 15 bases lay in between. CDR1 is KGHSH and CDR2 is LQKENI in the germline V gene. The CDR3 totals 16 residues. The chain's CDR3 is CASSPPGRGMFQPQHF. CDR3 coding DNA: TGTGCCAGCTCACCACCGGGCAGGGGCATGTTTCAGCCCCAGCATTTT. Filled out from reference TRBV18 and TRBJ1-5, the complete variable domain reads NAGVMQNPRHLVRRRGQEARLRCSPMKGHSHVYWYRQLPEEGLKFMVYLQKENIIDESGMPKERFSAEFPKEGPSILRIQQVVRGDSAAYFCASSPPGRGMFQPQHFGDGTRLSIL.

V is TRBV30 and J is TRBJ2-1; the match to TRBD2 covers 9 bases. The germline gives CDR1 GTSNPN, CDR2 SVGIG (reference sequence). V lost 0 bases and J lost 2; bases outside the gene matches: 5. CDR3 length: 16 residues. In DNA form, the CDR3 reads TGTGCCTGGAGTGTACTTGCTAGCGGGGCCTACAATGAGCAGTTCTTC. Amino acids: CAWSVLASGAYNEQFF.

The rearrangement uses TRBV5-1 and TRBJ1-1; 9 positions match TRBD1. Per the germline V gene, CDR1 is SGHRS and CDR2 is YFSETQ. This CDR3 is built from 15 residues. V gave up 2 bases and J gave up 4 bases; unmatched junction bases: 6. DNA for the CDR3: TGCGCCAGCAGCTTTCTGGACAGGGGTGGCACTGAAGCTTTCTTT. This encodes CASSFLDRGGTEAFF.

The V and J genes are TRBV7-9 and TRBJ1-2, with 9 positions matching TRBD1. V was clipped by 5 bases and J by 3 bases; unmatched bases: 7. Germline values: CDR1 SEHNR, CDR2 FQNEAQ (reference sequence). CDR3 length equals 15 residues. CDR3 sequence reads: CASSPRTGEDYGYTF. The CDR3 DNA follows: TGTGCCAGCAGCCCTCGGACAGGGGAGGACTATGGCTACACCTTC.

V is TRBV12-5 and J is TRBJ1-1; TRBD1 might be the D (5 bases). The CDR3 has 14 residues. Trimming cost V 6 bases and J 1 base, with 12 bases left between them. Germline assignment: CDR1 LGHNT and CDR2 FRNRAP. This CDR3 reads CASGLGHTNTEAFF. In nucleotides, the CDR3 is TGTGCTAGTGGCCTAGGACATACGAACACTGAAGCTTTCTTT.

As regards this clone: Other DNA sequences of this sample code for an identical CDR3. The rearrangement links TRBV7-3 to TRBJ1-1, with D maybe TRBD1 (5 bases). The CDR3 totals 13 residues. Germline values: CDR1 SGHTA, CDR2 FQGTGA. The V end lost 4 bases, the J end lost 1 base, and 7 bases lay between the germline ends. CDR3 protein: CASSSQGNTEAFF. The CDR3 DNA reads as TGTGCCAGCAGCTCGCAGGGGAACACTGAAGCTTTCTTT. Full variable domain (rest looked up from reference TRBV7-3 and TRBJ1-1): GAGVSQTPSNKVTEKGKYVELRCDPISGHTALYWYRQSLGQGPEFLIYFQGTGAADDSGLPNDRFFAVRPEGSVSTLKIQRTERGDSAVYLCASSSQGNTEAFFGQGTRLTVV.

The CDR3 is CASSRQGPNQPQHF. CDR3 DNA: TGTGCCAGCAGCCGACAGGGACCCAATCAGCCCCAGCATTTT. The chain joins TRBV27 to TRBJ1-5, with TRBD1 matching over 7 bases. The germline V gene has CDR1 MNHEY and CDR2 SMNVEV (reference sequence). J lost 3 bases, V lost 6 bases, and 5 bases had no gene match. This CDR3 contains 14 residues.

The chain has TRBV4-1 and TRBJ1-1; D may be TRBD1 (6 bases). There are 18 residues in the CDR3. Germline V gene lookup returns CDR1 MGHRA and CDR2 YSYEKL. V gave up 4 bases and J gave up 4 bases, with 25 bases separating them. DNA for the CDR3: TGCGCCAGCAGCCCCCATCTGACAGGATCCATCGGTGGCACTGAAGCTTTCTTT. It yields the protein CASSPHLTGSIGGTEAFF.

This rearrangement joins TRBV5-1 to TRBJ1-4; TRBD1 matches at 8 bases. V shed 0 bases and J 9 bases; nucleotides not matched to a gene: 10. Germline values: CDR1 SGHRS, CDR2 YFSETQ. The CDR3 totals 16 residues. The CDR3 sequence is CASSLASGQGVKKLFF. CDR3 in DNA: TGCGCCAGCAGCTTGGCCTCAGGACAGGGCGTCAAAAAACTGTTTTTT.

The sample holds a few counts of this clone. The rearrangement joins TRBV30 to TRBJ1-2; D is possibly TRBD1 (6 bases). This CDR3 comprises 14 residues. Germline CDR1 is GTSNPN and CDR2 is SVGIG (reference sequence). Trimming shortened V by 0 bases and J by 4 bases, and 12 bases separated the two germline ends. The CDR3: CAWSVYRTAYGYTF. The DNA for the CDR3 is TGTGCCTGGAGTGTATATAGGACAGCCTATGGCTACACCTTC.

CDR3 protein: CASSEPLDERVDYGYTF. Written as DNA, the CDR3 is TGTGCCAGCAGTGAACCCCTCGACGAGAGGGTAGACTATGGCTACACCTTC. The chain couples TRBV2 to TRBJ1-2; D gene unclear. CDR3 size: 17 residues. Per the germline V gene, CDR1 is SNHLY and CDR2 is FYNNEI. V shed 2 bases and J shed 3 bases, with 19 bases lying between them.